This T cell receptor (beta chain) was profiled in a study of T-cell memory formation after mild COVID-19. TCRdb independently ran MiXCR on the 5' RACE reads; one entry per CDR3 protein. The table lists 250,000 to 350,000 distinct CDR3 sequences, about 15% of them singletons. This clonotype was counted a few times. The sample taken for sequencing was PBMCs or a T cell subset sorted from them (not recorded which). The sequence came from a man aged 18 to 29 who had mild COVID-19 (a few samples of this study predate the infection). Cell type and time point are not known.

The CDR3 reads CSARGLGVGNTGELFF. The CDR3 DNA follows: TGCAGTGCTAGAGGGTTGGGGGTTGGGAACACCGGGGAGCTGTTTTTT. The chain couples TRBV20-1 to TRBJ2-2; TRBD1 or TRBD2 may be the D gene (5 bases each). Per germline, CDR1 DFQATT and CDR2 SNEGSKA (reference sequence). The CDR3 is made up of 16 amino acids. The V end was cut by 1 base, the J end by 1 base, with 13 bases between.